A selection of T cell receptor beta chains follows, all from one sample in a study of T cell responses to AZD1222 COVID-19 vaccine. Repertoires were generated with immunoSEQ multiplex PCR, while TCRdb's copy carries only in-frame clones and drops some. The sample has about 150,000 clones, roughly nine tenths seen once. The specimen comprised peripheral blood, sampled on day 0 of AZD1222 vaccination. The source of these receptors is an adult in good health. The CDR3 runs from the conserved cysteine through the conserved F or W. The D gene is left open where the match is weak. Expanded clones get a size class; other rows say once, few or many, or leave the size out.

V: TRBV4-1; size: .; J: TRBJ2-2; D: TRBD2; DNA: TGCGCCAGCAGCCAAGGATCCGGGACTAGTGGGGGTCCCGGGGAGCTGTTTTTT; CDR3: CASSQGSGTSGGPGELFF
V: TRBV12-3/TRBV12-4; size: .; J: TRBJ1-1; D: .; DNA: TGTGCCAGCAGTTTGAGGGAGGGCACTGAAGCTTTCTTT; CDR3: CASSLREGTEAFF
V: TRBV5-1; size: .; J: TRBJ1-2; D: .; DNA: TGCGCCAGCAGCTTGGGGGCCAAAGCTAACTATGGCTACACCTTC; CDR3: CASSLGAKANYGYTF
V: TRBV18; size: .; J: TRBJ2-7; D: .; DNA: TGTGCCAGCTCCCCCACGACAGGTTTTGCGGGGGCCACCTACGAGCAGTACTTC; CDR3: CASSPTTGFAGATYEQYF
V: TRBV7-9; size: .; J: TRBJ2-4; D: TRBD1; DNA: TGTGCCAGCAGCTTACTGAGACAGGGACAAAAAAACATTCAGTACTTC; CDR3: CASSLLRQGQKNIQYF
V: TRBV18; size: .; J: TRBJ1-2; D: .; DNA: TGTGCCAGCTCACCACTAGTGGGCATTGGCGGCTACACCTTC; CDR3: CASSPLVGIGGYTF
V: TRBV7-3; size: .; J: TRBJ1-1; D: .; DNA: TGTGCCAGCAGCTTAACGGCGGGGGACACTGAAGCTTTCTTT; CDR3: CASSLTAGDTEAFF
V: TRBV5-1; size: once; J: TRBJ1-2; D: .; DNA: TGCGCCAGCAGCTTAATGGGGAATCATGGCTACACCTTC; CDR3: CASSLMGNHGYTF
V: TRBV7-3; size: .; J: TRBJ1-6; D: TRBD1; DNA: TGTGCCAGCAGCTTAGGACAGGGGTTGGGTTCACCCCTCCACTTT; CDR3: CASSLGQGLGSPLHF
V: TRBV3-1/TRBV3-2; size: .; J: TRBJ1-2; D: .; DNA: TGTGCCAGCAGCCAAACTCGGAGGCACTATGGCTACACCTTC; CDR3: CASSQTRRHYGYTF
V: TRBV2; size: .; J: TRBJ2-4; D: TRBD2; DNA: TGTGCCAGCAAGCGGATCGGGGGGGAAAACATTCAGTACTTC; CDR3: CASKRIGGENIQYF
V: TRBV11-3; size: .; J: TRBJ2-1; D: TRBD1; DNA: TGTGCCAGCAGCTTGCAACTGGGACAGAACAATGAGCAGTTCTTC; CDR3: CASSLQLGQNNEQFF
V: TRBV11-2; size: .; J: TRBJ1-5; D: .; DNA: TGTGCCAGCAGCCCCGTCGGGGGGGGCAGCAATCAGCCCCAGCATTTT; CDR3: CASSPVGGGSNQPQHF
V: TRBV12-3/TRBV12-4; size: once; J: TRBJ2-2; D: .; DNA: TGTGCCAGCAACGGAATGGGGCCCGGGGAGCTGTTTTTT; CDR3: CASNGMGPGELFF
V: TRBV5-1; size: once; J: TRBJ2-5; D: TRBD2; DNA: TGCGCCAGCAGCTTGGAAGGGACTAGCGGCAACCAAGAGACCCAGTACTTC; CDR3: CASSLEGTSGNQETQYF
V: TRBV5-8; size: .; J: TRBJ2-1; D: .; DNA: TGTGCCAGCAGCGGACCTGGGGGGCCTGCCAACTCCTACAATGAGCAGTTCTTC; CDR3: CASSGPGGPANSYNEQFF
V: TRBV9; size: .; J: TRBJ2-3; D: .; DNA: TGTGCCAGCAGCGTAGGTGGAGCGGGCCTCACAGATACGCAGTATTTT; CDR3: CASSVGGAGLTDTQYF
V: TRBV10-3; size: .; J: TRBJ1-2; D: .; DNA: TGTGCCATCAGTGGTGGTAGGACCGCCATCTATGGCTACACCTTC; CDR3: CAISGGRTAIYGYTF
V: TRBV19; size: .; J: TRBJ1-1; D: .; DNA: TGTGCCAGTAGTATTGGCAGTGGGGGGCTTGGCACTGAAGCTTTCTTT; CDR3: CASSIGSGGLGTEAFF
V: TRBV24-1; size: .; J: TRBJ2-1; D: .; DNA: TGTGCCACCAGTGATTTATGGGAGCAGTTCTTC; CDR3: CATSDLWEQFF
V: TRBV11-3; size: .; J: TRBJ2-1; D: TRBD2; DNA: TGTGCCAGCAGCTCCCCGAGGAGGCGGGAGCGCAATGAGCAGTTCTTC; CDR3: CASSSPRRRERNEQFF
V: TRBV5-4; size: .; J: TRBJ2-1; D: TRBD1; DNA: TGTGCCAGCAGCTTGGGACAGGGCTACAATGAGCAGTTCTTC; CDR3: CASSLGQGYNEQFF
V: TRBV2; size: .; J: TRBJ1-5; D: .; DNA: TGTGCCAGCAGTGCCCGGACGGCGGCTGTAGGCAATCAGCCCCAGCATTTT; CDR3: CASSARTAAVGNQPQHF
V: TRBV5-1; size: .; J: TRBJ1-2; D: TRBD1; DNA: TGCGCCAGCAGCTTGGCGCCGCTGGGACAGGGAAATAACTATGGCTACACCTTC; CDR3: CASSLAPLGQGNNYGYTF
V: TRBV6-1; size: .; J: TRBJ2-1; D: .; DNA: TGTGCCAGCAGTGAGCAGACAGGCTTTAGCTCCTACAATGAGCAGTTCTTC; CDR3: CASSEQTGFSSYNEQFF
V: TRBV6-5; size: .; J: TRBJ1-2; D: .; DNA: TGTGCCAGCAGTTCCCTCCCGACACTAAACTATGGCTACACCTTC; CDR3: CASSSLPTLNYGYTF
V: TRBV9; size: few; J: TRBJ2-1; D: .; DNA: TGTGCCAGCAGCAATCTACGAACTTTTGAGCAGTTCTTC; CDR3: CASSNLRTFEQFF
V: TRBV15; size: .; J: TRBJ1-5; D: TRBD1; DNA: TGTGCCACCAGCAGAGGAGGGGGCGGCAATCAGCCCCAGCATTTT; CDR3: CATSRGGGGNQPQHF
V: TRBV28; size: .; J: TRBJ1-6; D: .; DNA: TGTGCCAGCAGTTTAGGGTCGTCAGATATTTCACCCCTCCACTTT; CDR3: CASSLGSSDISPLHF
V: TRBV15; size: .; J: TRBJ1-2; D: .; DNA: TGTGCCACCAGCAGAGACGCGGGAACCTCTCTCTATGGCTACACCTTC; CDR3: CATSRDAGTSLYGYTF
V: TRBV27; size: .; J: TRBJ1-2; D: .; DNA: TGTGCCAGCAGTTTGGGAGGGGTTGGCTACACCTTC; CDR3: CASSLGGVGYTF
V: TRBV18; size: .; J: TRBJ2-5; D: .; DNA: TGTGCCAGCTCACTACAGACAAACTCGGGGTCCAAGGTGGAGACCCAGTACTTC; CDR3: CASSLQTNSGSKVETQYF
V: TRBV19; size: .; J: TRBJ1-4; D: .; DNA: TGTGCCAGTAGTATGGTAGGATCAAATGAAAAACTGTTTTTT; CDR3: CASSMVGSNEKLFF
V: TRBV7-2; size: once; J: TRBJ1-2; D: .; DNA: TGTGCCAGCAGCTCGGGAGTGGGCGAGCGCTATGGCTACACCTTC; CDR3: CASSSGVGERYGYTF
V: TRBV2; size: .; J: TRBJ2-2; D: .; DNA: TGTGCCAGCAGTGTGCTGGGGCTGGGTAACACCGGGGAGCTGTTTTTT; CDR3: CASSVLGLGNTGELFF
V: TRBV28; size: .; J: TRBJ2-7; D: .; DNA: TGTGCCAGCAAAGTAGAGGGGGCCTACGAGCAGTACTTC; CDR3: CASKVEGAYEQYF
V: TRBV5-1; size: .; J: TRBJ1-5; D: .; DNA: TGCGCCAGCAGCTTGGTACCCGGGAACAATCAGCCCCAGCATTTT; CDR3: CASSLVPGNNQPQHF
V: TRBV11-1; size: .; J: TRBJ2-1; D: .; DNA: TGTGCCAGCAGCCCCCCGGGTAATGAGCAGTTCTTC; CDR3: CASSPPGNEQFF
V: TRBV6-5; size: once; J: TRBJ1-2; D: TRBD1; DNA: TGTGCCAGCAGGGACTATTCGGACAGGGACTATGGCTACACCTTC; CDR3: CASRDYSDRDYGYTF
V: TRBV30; size: .; J: TRBJ2-7; D: TRBD1; DNA: TGTGCCTGGAGTGTAGGGACAGGGGCCTACGAGCAGTACTTC; CDR3: CAWSVGTGAYEQYF
V: TRBV6-1; size: .; J: TRBJ1-5; D: .; DNA: TGTGCCAGCAGTGAAAGAGGGAATCAGCCCCAGCATTTT; CDR3: CASSERGNQPQHF
V: TRBV7-9; size: .; J: TRBJ2-1; D: .; DNA: TGTGCCAGCAGCCTGGGTGGGGGAATAGCAGGGTTTAGTCCGCTCTTC; CDR3: CASSLGGGIAGFSPLF
V: TRBV18; size: .; J: TRBJ1-6; D: TRBD1; DNA: TGTGCCAGCTCTCCGACAGGGGCCGACAATTCACCCCTCCACTTT; CDR3: CASSPTGADNSPLHF
V: TRBV5-1; size: .; J: TRBJ2-4; D: .; DNA: TGCGCCAGCAGCTTGGAGGGACCCAGACTAGCCAAAAACATTCAGTACTTC; CDR3: CASSLEGPRLAKNIQYF
V: TRBV4-1; size: .; J: TRBJ2-1; D: TRBD2; DNA: TGCGCCAGCAGCCAAGGGCAGCTAGCGGGATTATTGGATGAGCAGTTCTTC; CDR3: CASSQGQLAGLLDEQFF
V: TRBV29-1; size: .; J: TRBJ1-1; D: .; DNA: TGCAGCGTCTGGGAGAACACTGAAGCTTTCTTT; CDR3: CSVWENTEAFF
V: TRBV10-3; size: .; J: TRBJ1-5; D: .; DNA: TGTGCCATCAGTGATCCCGGGACGGACTTCAATCAGCCCCAGCATTTT; CDR3: CAISDPGTDFNQPQHF
V: TRBV9; size: .; J: TRBJ1-5; D: .; DNA: TGTGCCAGCAGCGTAGACGGTAGGCGAAGGGGGTTTAGCAATCAGCCCCAGCATTTT; CDR3: CASSVDGRRRGFSNQPQHF